These 5 T cell receptor beta chains were sequenced from one sample in a study of CD8+ T cells in alopecia areata (dated by TCRdb to 2017 to 2018). Library preparation was by the immunoSEQ multiplex PCR assay. For TCR sequencing, RNA was extracted from every sample and reverse transcribed into cDNA to serve as template. This immuneACCESS table, as held by TCRdb, lists in-frame sequences with V and J called but not all clones. Of the missing ones, under half trace to an unresolved V gene in checked studies; the others have no known cause. This sample gives approximately 180,000 clones in total; roughly 60% of them show up just once. Jointly, the top ten make up about 0.94% of the sample. The sample's time point label, in plain terms: about 5 months on oral tofacitinib. Interpreted using the paper, the treatment or condition label stands for: oral pan-JAK inhibitor, 5-10 mg twice daily. Sequenced material: CD4+ T cells sorted from blood, taken at week 24, from a patient treated with tofacitinib. Every receptor here comes from a human donor with alopecia areata.

This sequence joins TRBV30 and TRBJ1-2; D unresolved. The CDR3 loop spans 14 amino acids. The V and J ends lost 0 bases and 4 bases respectively, with 12 bases between them. The germline CDR1 and CDR2 sequences are GTSNPN and SVGIG (reference sequence). CDR3 in amino acids: CAWSVKTPGYGYTF. In nucleotides, the CDR3 is TGTGCCTGGAGTGTAAAGACTCCAGGCTATGGCTACACCTTC.

The chain is built from TRBV30 and TRBJ1-1; 7 bases fit TRBD1. The length of the CDR3 is 14 residues. In germline, CDR1 is GTSNPN, CDR2 SVGIG (reference sequence). Trimming cost V 4 bases and J 0 bases; bases outside gene matches: 5. The CDR3 nucleotides read TGTGCCTGGACTCGACAGGGTATGAACACTGAAGCTTTCTTT. Amino acid sequence: CAWTRQGMNTEAFF. Combining the CDR3 with reference TRBV30 and TRBJ1-1 gives the whole variable domain SQTIHQWPATLVQPVGSPLSLECTVEGTSNPNLYWYRQAAGRGLQLLFYSVGIGQISSEVPQNLSASRPQDRQFILSSKKLLLSDSGFYLCAWTRQGMNTEAFFGQGTRLTVV.

V usage is TRBV25-1 and J usage is TRBJ2-4; a weak D match, TRBD1 (5 bases). Germline V gives CDR1 MGHDK, CDR2 SYGVNS. The CDR3 is 16 residues long. V lost 10 bases and J lost 1, with 20 bases in between. The DNA for the CDR3 is TGTGCCACCTCCCCTAATCAGGGTAGCGCCAAAAACATTCAGTACTTC. It is translated as CATSPNQGSAKNIQYF. The full variable domain, completed using reference TRBV25-1 and TRBJ2-4, is EADIYQTPRYLVIGTGKKITLECSQTMGHDKMYWYQQDPGMELHLIHYSYGVNSTEKGDLSSESTVSRIRTEHFPLTLESARPSHTSQYLCATSPNQGSAKNIQYFGAGTRLSVL.

The chain uses TRBV25-1 and TRBJ1-4; 8 bases fit TRBD1. Germline V gene sequence: CDR1 MGHDK, CDR2 SYGVNS. The CDR3 spans 15 residues. Trimming cost V 1 base and J 4 bases; bases outside gene matches: 2. The CDR3 loop reads CASSESGQGNEKLFF. In DNA, the CDR3 is TGTGCCAGCAGTGAATCCGGACAGGGTAATGAAAAACTGTTTTTT. Supplemented by reference TRBV25-1 and TRBJ1-4, the full variable domain reads EADIYQTPRYLVIGTGKKITLECSQTMGHDKMYWYQQDPGMELHLIHYSYGVNSTEKGDLSSESTVSRIRTEHFPLTLESARPSHTSQYLCASSESGQGNEKLFFGSGTQLSVL.

This chain connects TRBV5-6 to TRBJ2-1; D remains unclear. The CDR3 is 15 residues long. CDR1 and CDR2 from the germline V gene are SGHDT and YYEEEE. Trimming removed 4 bases from V and 0 bases from J, with 11 bases in between. CDR3: CASSRDKSSYNEQFF. Here the CDR3 DNA reads TGTGCCAGCAGCCGTGATAAAAGCTCCTACAATGAGCAGTTCTTC.